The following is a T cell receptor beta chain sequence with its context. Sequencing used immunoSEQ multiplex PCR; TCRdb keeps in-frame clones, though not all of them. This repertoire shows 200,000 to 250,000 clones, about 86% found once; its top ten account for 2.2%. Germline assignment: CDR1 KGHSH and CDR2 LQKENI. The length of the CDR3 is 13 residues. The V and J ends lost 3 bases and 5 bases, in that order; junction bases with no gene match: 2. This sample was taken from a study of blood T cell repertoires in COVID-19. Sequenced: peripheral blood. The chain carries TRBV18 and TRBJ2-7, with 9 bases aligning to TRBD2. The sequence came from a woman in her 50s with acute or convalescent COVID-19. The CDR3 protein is CASSPGLAHEQYF. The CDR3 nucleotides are TGTGCCAGCTCACCGGGACTAGCCCACGAGCAGTACTTC.